This T cell receptor (beta chain) was profiled in a study of T-cell reconstitution after alpha-beta-depleted transplantation in children (dated by TCRdb to about 2016). About the study as a whole: T-cell immune reconstitution after TCRalphabeta/CD19-depleted allogeneic hematopoietic cell transplantation in children was quantitatively tracked in the study by means of TCR repertoire profiling. Overall study outcomes, separate from this receptor: About two months after transplant, the apparently early recovery of alphabetaT-cell counts reportedly depended on just several hundred clones that had expanded rapidly and came from non-depleted graft cells. In some patients, the high TCRbeta diversity seen at day 60 was put down to recipient T cells and intrathymic progenitors that had survived conditioning. Over the following months the frequencies of hyperexpanded clones went down, and after one year T-cell counts and TCRbeta diversity were mostly credited to newly produced T cells.

Libraries were constructed by PCR. Sequencing used an Illumina HiSeq 2500. To normalize quantification of the TCRbeta repertoire, the TCR libraries were built with molecular barcoding that relied on unique molecular identifiers. The public sequencing data were trimmed at Q25 with fastp and processed into clonotypes with MiXCR by TCRdb, which kept only in-frame beta chains. Rows are unified per CDR3 protein, each entry keeping the most common DNA and genes. The sample profile shows 200,000 to 300,000 distinct CDR3 sequences; around 8% of them were found once. The leading ten clones occupy 6.3% of the sample. The trim is 3 bases for V and 7 bases for J, with a gap of 16 bases between the germline ends. The germline V gene supplies CDR1 LGHNA and CDR2 YNFKEQ. The CDR3, from cysteine to phenylalanine, totals 15 residues. Only the CDR3 DNA is retained, 45 bases long and in frame from the first base. Explained via the paper, the treatment or condition label denotes: allogeneic hematopoietic cell transplantation with graft depleted of TCRalphabeta T cells and CD19 B cells. The children who served as transplant recipients had been given grafts of TCRalphabeta/CD19-depleted allogeneic hematopoietic cells.

Ten or more counts support this clonotype. What this receptor recognizes is not known. No much larger clone is present one base from it, and per-base qualities are unavailable. The sample here was PBMCs, mostly from graft donor cells, taken 180 days after TCRalphabeta/CD19-depleted stem cell transplant. The chain couples TRBV4-2 to TRBJ2-1, with the identity of the D gene unclear. This sequence was found in a male patient under 18 who had a stem cell transplant for acute lymphoblastic leukemia, so the T cells may come from the graft donor. The base sequence is TGTGCCAGCAGCCACCCCTATGACTCTCCAAATGAGCAGTTCTTC. Translated, this gives CASSHPYDSPNEQFF.